The rows below give T cell receptor beta chains drawn from one sample of a study of T cells expressing NK-cell markers. TCRdb re-called the 5' RACE reads, yielding one record per CDR3 amino acid sequence without DNA. The sample has about 550,000 distinct CDR3 sequences; the top ten hold roughly 3.6%. Sequences were obtained from blood T cells: a sorted CD56 or NKG2C T cell subset, CD4+ or CD8+ T cells, or bulk PBMC T cells (not recorded which). The source of these receptors is a man aged 18 to 29 in good health. CDR3s include the opening cysteine and the closing phenylalanine or tryptophan. Each record gives: J gene, V gene, CDR3 protein.

TRBJ1-1	TRBV9	CASSVPGGTEAFF
TRBJ2-2	TRBV12-3/TRBV12-4	CASSYRLALNTGELFF
TRBJ2-1	TRBV2	CASGSSDSYNEQFF
TRBJ2-1	TRBV10-3	CAIRPVVEGEGNEQFF
TRBJ2-3	TRBV20-1	CSARVAGAPDTQYF
TRBJ2-7	TRBV15	CATSRNSETATYEQYF
TRBJ2-5	TRBV19	CASSAAETQYF
TRBJ1-1	TRBV20-1	CSARYQSTEAFF
TRBJ2-7	TRBV5-1	CASSHIRDGGKYF
TRBJ1-1	TRBV12-5	CASGLLRGANTEAFF
TRBJ2-7	TRBV29-1	CSVGRPSGRGYEQYF
TRBJ1-5	TRBV6-5	CASSDSRNSNQPQHF
TRBJ2-6	TRBV29-1	CSAVSRTGGSGANVLTF
TRBJ2-1	TRBV24-1	CATSDPGLFLNEQFF
TRBJ2-7	TRBV6-2/TRBV6-3	CASSFGSGPLF
TRBJ2-5	TRBV15	CATGVLGLSGETQYF
TRBJ2-5	TRBV20-1	CSGREREQETQYF
TRBJ2-2	TRBV6-2/TRBV6-3	CASSRELANTGELFF